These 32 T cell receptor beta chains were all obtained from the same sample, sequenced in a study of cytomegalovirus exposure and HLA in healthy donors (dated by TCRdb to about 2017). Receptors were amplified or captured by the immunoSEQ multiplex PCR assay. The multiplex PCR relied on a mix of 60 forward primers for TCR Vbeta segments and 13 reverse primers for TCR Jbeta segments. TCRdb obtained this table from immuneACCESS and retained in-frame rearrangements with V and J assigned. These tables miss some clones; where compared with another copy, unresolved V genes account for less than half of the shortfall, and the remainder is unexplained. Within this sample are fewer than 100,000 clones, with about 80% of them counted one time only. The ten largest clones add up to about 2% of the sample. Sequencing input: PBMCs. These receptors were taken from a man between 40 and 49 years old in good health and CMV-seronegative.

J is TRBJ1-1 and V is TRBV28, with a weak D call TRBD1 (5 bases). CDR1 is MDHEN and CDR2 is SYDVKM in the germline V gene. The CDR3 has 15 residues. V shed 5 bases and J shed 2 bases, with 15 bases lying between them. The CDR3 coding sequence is TGTGCCAGCAGTCCGCTCAGGGTTGGTAACACTGAAGCTTTCTTT. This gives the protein CASSPLRVGNTEAFF.

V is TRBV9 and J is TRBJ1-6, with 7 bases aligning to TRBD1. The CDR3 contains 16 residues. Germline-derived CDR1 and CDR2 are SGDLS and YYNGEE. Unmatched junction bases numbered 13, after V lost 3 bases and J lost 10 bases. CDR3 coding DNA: TGTGCCAGCAGCGCCCTCCGACAGGGAAATTCGTCACCCCTCCACTTT. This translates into CASSALRQGNSSPLHF.

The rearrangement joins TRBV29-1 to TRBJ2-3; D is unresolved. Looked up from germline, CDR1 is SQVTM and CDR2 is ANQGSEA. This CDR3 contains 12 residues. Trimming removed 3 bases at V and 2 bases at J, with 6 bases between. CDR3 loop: CSVDVNTDTQYF. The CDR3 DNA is TGCAGCGTTGATGTTAACACAGATACGCAGTATTTT.

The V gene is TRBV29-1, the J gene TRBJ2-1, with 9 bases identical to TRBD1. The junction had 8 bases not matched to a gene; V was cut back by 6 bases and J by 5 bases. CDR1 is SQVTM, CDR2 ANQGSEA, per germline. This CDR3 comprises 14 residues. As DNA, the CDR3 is TGCAGCGTAGACACAGGGGGCGCGGACAATGAGCAGTTCTTC. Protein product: CSVDTGGADNEQFF.

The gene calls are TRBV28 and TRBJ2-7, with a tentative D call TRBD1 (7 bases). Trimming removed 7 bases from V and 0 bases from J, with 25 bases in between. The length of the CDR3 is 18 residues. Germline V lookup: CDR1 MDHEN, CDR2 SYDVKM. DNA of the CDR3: TGTGCCAGCATAGAAAAGGGGGCTTACCTAGCGAGCTCCTACGAGCAGTACTTC. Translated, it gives CASIEKGAYLASSYEQYF.

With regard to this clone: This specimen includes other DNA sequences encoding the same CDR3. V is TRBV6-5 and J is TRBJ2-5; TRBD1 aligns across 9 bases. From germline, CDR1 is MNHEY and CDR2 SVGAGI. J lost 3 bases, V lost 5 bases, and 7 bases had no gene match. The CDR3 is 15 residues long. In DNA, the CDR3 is TGTGCCAGCAGTAGCACCGGGACAGGGAAAGAGACCCAGTACTTC. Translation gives CASSSTGTGKETQYF.

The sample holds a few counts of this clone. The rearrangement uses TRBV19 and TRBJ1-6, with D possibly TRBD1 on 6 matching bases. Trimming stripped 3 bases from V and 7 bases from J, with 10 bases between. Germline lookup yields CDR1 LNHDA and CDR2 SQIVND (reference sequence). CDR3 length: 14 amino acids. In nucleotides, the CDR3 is TGTGCCAGTAGTATGGACAGCCGAAATTCACCCCTCCACTTT. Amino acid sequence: CASSMDSRNSPLHF.

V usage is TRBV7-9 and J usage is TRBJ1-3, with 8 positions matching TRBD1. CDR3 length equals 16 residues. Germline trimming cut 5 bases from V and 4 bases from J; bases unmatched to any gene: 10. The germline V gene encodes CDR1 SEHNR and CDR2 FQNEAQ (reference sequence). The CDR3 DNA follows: TGTGCCAGCAGCCACCCCCAGGGGGCAGAAGGAAACACCATATATTTT. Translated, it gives CASSHPQGAEGNTIYF.

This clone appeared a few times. CDR3 nucleotides: TGTGCCAGCAGCTCCGGCACAGGGGGTGACACCATATATTTT. The encoded protein is CASSSGTGGDTIYF. This chain connects TRBV7-8 to TRBJ1-3; 8 bases map to TRBD1. After removal of 4 bases from V and 8 bases from J, the junction contained 7 bases not matched to a gene. The CDR3 has 14 amino acids. Germline V gene sequence: CDR1 SGHVS, CDR2 FQNEAQ.

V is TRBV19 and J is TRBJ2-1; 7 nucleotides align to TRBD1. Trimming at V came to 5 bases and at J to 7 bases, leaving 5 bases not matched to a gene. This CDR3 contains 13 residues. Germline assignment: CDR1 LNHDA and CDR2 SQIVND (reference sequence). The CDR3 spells CASSEGQTNEQFF. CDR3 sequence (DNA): TGTGCCAGTAGTGAGGGACAGACTAATGAGCAGTTCTTC.

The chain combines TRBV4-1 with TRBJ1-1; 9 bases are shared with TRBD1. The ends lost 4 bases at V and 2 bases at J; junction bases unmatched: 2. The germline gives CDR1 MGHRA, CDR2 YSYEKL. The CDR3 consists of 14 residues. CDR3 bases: TGCGCCAGCAGCCGGGGACAGGGCAACACTGAAGCTTTCTTT. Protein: CASSRGQGNTEAFF.

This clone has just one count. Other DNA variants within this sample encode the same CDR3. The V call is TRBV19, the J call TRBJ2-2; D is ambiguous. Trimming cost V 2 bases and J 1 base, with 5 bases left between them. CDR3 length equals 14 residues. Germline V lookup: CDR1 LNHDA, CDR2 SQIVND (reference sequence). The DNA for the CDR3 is TGTGCCAGTAGTATAAACAGGAACACCGGGGAGCTGTTTTTT. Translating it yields CASSINRNTGELFF.

The DNA for the CDR3 is TGTGCCAGCAGCTTTCGGGGGGCGCAGGGCTATGGCTACACCTTC. Amino acid sequence: CASSFRGAQGYGYTF. The chain carries TRBV7-8 and TRBJ1-2, with a weak D call TRBD1 (6 bases). The CDR3 length is 15 residues. Germline CDR1 reads SGHVS; CDR2 reads FQNEAQ. Trimming cost V 3 bases and J 4 bases, with 15 bases left between them.

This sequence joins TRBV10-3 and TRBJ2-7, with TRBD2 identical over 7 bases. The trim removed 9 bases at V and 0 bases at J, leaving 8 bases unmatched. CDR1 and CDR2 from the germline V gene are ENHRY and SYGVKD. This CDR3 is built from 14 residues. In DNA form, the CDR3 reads TGTGCCATATCCCGGGGGGTCGGCTCCTACGAGCAGTACTTC. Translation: CAISRGVGSYEQYF.

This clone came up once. In DNA form, the CDR3 reads TGTGCCAGCAGTAAACCCGACAGGGAAGGTGATGAGCAGTTCTTC. The encoded protein is CASSKPDREGDEQFF. This chain links TRBV6-1 with TRBJ2-1; 7 nucleotides agree with TRBD1. This CDR3 is built from 15 residues. The V gene end was trimmed by 5 bases and the J gene end by 8 bases; junction bases not matched to a gene: 12. Germline loops: CDR1 MNHNS, CDR2 SASEGT.

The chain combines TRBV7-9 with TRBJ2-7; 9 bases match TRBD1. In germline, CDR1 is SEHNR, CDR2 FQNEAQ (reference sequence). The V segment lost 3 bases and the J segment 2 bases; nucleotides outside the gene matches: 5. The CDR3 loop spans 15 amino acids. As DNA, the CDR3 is TGTGCCAGCAGCTTCGGGACAGGGTTTGCCTACGAGCAGTACTTC. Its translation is CASSFGTGFAYEQYF.

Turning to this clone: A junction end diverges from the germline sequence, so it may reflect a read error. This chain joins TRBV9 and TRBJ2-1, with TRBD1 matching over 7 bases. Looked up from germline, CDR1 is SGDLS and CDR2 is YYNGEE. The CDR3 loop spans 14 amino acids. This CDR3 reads CASSVPTGPNEQLF. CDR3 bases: TGTGCCAGCAGCGTCCCGACAGGGCCCAATGAGCAGCTCTTC.

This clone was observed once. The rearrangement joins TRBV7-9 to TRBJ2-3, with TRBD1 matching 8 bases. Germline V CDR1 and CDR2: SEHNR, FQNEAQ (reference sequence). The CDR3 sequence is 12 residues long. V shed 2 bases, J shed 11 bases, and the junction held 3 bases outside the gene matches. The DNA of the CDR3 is TGTGCCAGCAGCTTAAACGGACAGGGGCAGTATTTT. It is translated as CASSLNGQGQYF.

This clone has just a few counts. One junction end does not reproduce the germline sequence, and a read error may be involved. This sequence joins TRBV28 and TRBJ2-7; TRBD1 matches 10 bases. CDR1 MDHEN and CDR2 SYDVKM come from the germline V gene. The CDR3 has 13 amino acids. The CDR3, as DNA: TGTGCCAGCAGTACCGTAGGGAGAGACAGGGGGCTCTTC. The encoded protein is CASSTVGRDRGLF. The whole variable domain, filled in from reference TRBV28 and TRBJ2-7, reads DVKVTQSSRYLVKRTGEKVFLECVQDMDHENMFWYRQDPGLGLRLIYFSYDVKMKEKGDIPEGYSVSREKKERFSLILESASTNQTSMYLCASSTVGRDRGLFGPGTRLTVT.

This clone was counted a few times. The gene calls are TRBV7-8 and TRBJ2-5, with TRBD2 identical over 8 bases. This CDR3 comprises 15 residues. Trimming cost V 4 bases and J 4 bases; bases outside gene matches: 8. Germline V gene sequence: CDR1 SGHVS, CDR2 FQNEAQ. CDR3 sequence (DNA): TGTGCCAGCAGCTCGAGAGCGGGGGCAGGAGAGACCCAGTACTTC. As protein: CASSSRAGAGETQYF.

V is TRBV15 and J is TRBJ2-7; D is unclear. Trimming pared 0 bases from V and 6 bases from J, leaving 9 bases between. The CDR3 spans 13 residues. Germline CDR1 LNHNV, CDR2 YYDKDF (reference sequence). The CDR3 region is CATSRERTFEQYF. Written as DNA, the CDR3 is TGTGCCACCAGCAGAGAACGAACTTTCGAGCAGTACTTC.

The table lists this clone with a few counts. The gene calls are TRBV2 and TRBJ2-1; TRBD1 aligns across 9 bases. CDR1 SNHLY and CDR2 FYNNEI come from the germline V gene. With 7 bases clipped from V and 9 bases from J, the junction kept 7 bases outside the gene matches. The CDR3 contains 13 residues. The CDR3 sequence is CASNTQGAGEQFF. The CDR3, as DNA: TGTGCCAGCAATACACAGGGGGCGGGTGAGCAGTTCTTC.

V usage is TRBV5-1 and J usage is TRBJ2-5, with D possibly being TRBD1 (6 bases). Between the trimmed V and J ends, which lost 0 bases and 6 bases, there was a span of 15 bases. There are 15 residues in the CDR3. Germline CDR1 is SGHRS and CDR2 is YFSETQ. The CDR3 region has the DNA TGCGCCAGCAGCTTGGTCCCTACAGGGCGGCAGACCCAGTACTTC. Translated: CASSLVPTGRQTQYF. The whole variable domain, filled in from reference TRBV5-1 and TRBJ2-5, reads KAGVTQTPRYLIKTRGQQVTLSCSPISGHRSVSWYQQTPGQGLQFLFEYFSETQRNKGNFPGRFSGRQFSNSRSEMNVSTLELGDSALYLCASSLVPTGRQTQYFGPGTRLLVL.

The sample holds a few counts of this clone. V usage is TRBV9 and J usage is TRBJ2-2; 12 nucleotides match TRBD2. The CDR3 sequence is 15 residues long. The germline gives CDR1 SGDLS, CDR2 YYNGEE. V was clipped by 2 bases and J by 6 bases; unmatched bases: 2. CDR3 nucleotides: TGTGCCAGCAGCGTGACTAGCGGGAGATCCGGGGAGCTGTTTTTT. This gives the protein CASSVTSGRSGELFF. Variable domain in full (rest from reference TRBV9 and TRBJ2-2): DSGVTQTPKHLITATGQRVTLRCSPRSGDLSVYWYQQSLDQGLQFLIQYYNGEERAKGNILERFSAQQFPDLHSELNLSSLELGDSALYFCASSVTSGRSGELFFGEGSRLTVL.

CDR3 in amino acids: CASSRTSGDTGELFF. The CDR3 DNA follows: TGTGCCAGTAGTCGGACTAGCGGGGACACCGGGGAGCTGTTTTTT. J is TRBJ2-2 and V is TRBV19; TRBD2 aligns across 12 bases. V was pared by 5 bases and J by 3 bases, with 1 base of the junction left unmatched. Germline V gene lookup returns CDR1 LNHDA and CDR2 SQIVND (reference sequence). This CDR3 spans 15 amino acids.

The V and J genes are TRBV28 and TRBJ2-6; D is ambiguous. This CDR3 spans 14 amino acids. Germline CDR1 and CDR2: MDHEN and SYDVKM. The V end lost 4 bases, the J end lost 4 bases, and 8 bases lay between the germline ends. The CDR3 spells CASSSPAGANVLTF. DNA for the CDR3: TGTGCCAGCAGTTCGCCTGCGGGGGCCAACGTCCTGACTTTC.

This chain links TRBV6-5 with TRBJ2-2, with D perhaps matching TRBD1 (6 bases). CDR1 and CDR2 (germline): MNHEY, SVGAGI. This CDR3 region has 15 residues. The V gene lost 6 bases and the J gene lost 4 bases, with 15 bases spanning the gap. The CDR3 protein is CASRPRGRGTGELFF. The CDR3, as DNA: TGTGCCAGCAGACCTCGGGGCAGGGGCACCGGGGAGCTGTTTTTT.

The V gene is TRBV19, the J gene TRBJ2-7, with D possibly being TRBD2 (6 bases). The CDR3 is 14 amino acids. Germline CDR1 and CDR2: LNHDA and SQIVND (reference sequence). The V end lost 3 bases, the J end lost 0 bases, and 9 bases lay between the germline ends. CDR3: CASSISGSSYEQYF. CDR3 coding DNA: TGTGCCAGTAGTATTTCCGGGAGCTCCTACGAGCAGTACTTC.

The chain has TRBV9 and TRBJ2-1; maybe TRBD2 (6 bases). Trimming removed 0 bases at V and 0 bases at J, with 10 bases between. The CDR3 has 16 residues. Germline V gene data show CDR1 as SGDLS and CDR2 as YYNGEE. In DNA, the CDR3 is TGTGCCAGCAGCGTAGGCGGAGGGAGCTCCTACAATGAGCAGTTCTTC. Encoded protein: CASSVGGGSSYNEQFF.

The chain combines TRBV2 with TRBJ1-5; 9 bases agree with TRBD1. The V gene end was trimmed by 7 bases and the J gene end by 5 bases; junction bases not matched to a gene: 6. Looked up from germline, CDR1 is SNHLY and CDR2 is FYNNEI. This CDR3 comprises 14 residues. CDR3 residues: CASTQGTGYQPQHF. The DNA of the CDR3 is TGTGCCAGCACCCAGGGGACAGGGTATCAGCCCCAGCATTTT.

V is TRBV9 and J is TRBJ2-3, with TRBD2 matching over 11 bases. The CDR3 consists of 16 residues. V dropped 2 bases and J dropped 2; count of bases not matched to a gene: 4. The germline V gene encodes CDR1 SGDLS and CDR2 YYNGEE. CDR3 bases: TGTGCCAGCAGCGTGACTAGCGGGATGGACACAGATACGCAGTATTTT. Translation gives CASSVTSGMDTDTQYF. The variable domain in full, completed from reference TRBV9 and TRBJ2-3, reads DSGVTQTPKHLITATGQRVTLRCSPRSGDLSVYWYQQSLDQGLQFLIQYYNGEERAKGNILERFSAQQFPDLHSELNLSSLELGDSALYFCASSVTSGMDTDTQYFGPGTRLTVL.

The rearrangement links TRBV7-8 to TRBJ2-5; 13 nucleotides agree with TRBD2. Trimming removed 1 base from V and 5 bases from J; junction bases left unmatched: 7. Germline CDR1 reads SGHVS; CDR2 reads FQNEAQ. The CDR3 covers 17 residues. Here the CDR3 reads CASSLGLLAGGWETQYF. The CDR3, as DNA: TGTGCCAGCAGCTTAGGTCTACTAGCGGGAGGGTGGGAGACCCAGTACTTC.